The rows below give T cell receptor beta chains drawn from one sample of a study of T-cell reconstitution after alpha-beta-depleted transplantation in children. TCRdb re-derived calls from the PCR reads in MiXCR, one entry per CDR3 protein. The sample has some 460,000 distinct CDR3 sequences; about a sixth are singletons. This specimen consisted of PBMCs, mostly from graft donor cells, obtained 360 days after TCRalphabeta/CD19-depleted stem cell transplant. The origin of the receptors is a boy younger than two who had a stem cell transplant for Wiskott-Aldrich syndrome, so the T cells may come from the graft donor. CDR3s include the opening cysteine and the closing phenylalanine or tryptophan. A D gene is named only where the DNA matches it firmly. The listing skips clone size in some rows; elsewhere it reads once, few, many or a size class.

d_gene,abundance,v_gene,j_gene,CDR3nt,CDR3aa
NA,few,TRBV12-3/TRBV12-4,TRBJ2-7,TGTGCCAGCAGTTTAGCCCGGGGTTCCTACGAGCAGTACTTC,CASSLARGSYEQYF
TRBD1,NA,TRBV4-2,TRBJ2-3,TGTGCCAGCAGCCAAGATCTGGGGACAGGGATTTCAGATACGCAGTATTTT,CASSQDLGTGISDTQYF
NA,many,TRBV29-1,TRBJ2-1,TGCAGCGCCCGCCTTTACAATGAGCAGTTCTTC,CSARLYNEQFF
TRBD1,NA,TRBV7-9,TRBJ2-3,TGTGCCAGCAGTTGGACAGGGGGCGATTATGATACGCAGTATTTT,CASSWTGGDYDTQYF
NA,NA,TRBV10-2,TRBJ1-2,TGCGCCAGCAGTTCTCAAATACGAGTAATTTATGGCTACACCTTC,CASSSQIRVIYGYTF
TRBD2,few,TRBV30,TRBJ2-3,TGTGCCTGGGAATACTTAGCGGGAGGGAGCACAGATACGCAGTATTTT,CAWEYLAGGSTDTQYF
NA,many,TRBV28,TRBJ2-1,TGTGCCAGCAGTAACAATGAGCAGTTCTTC,CASSNNEQFF
NA,NA,TRBV12-3/TRBV12-4,TRBJ1-2,TGTGCCAGCAGCCCGACAGAGGTTGATGGCTACACCTTC,CASSPTEVDGYTF
NA,NA,TRBV4-1,TRBJ2-3,TGCGCCAGCAGCCATCTAGGCGGGGCTACTAGAGATACGCAGTATTTT,CASSHLGGATRDTQYF
NA,NA,TRBV20-1,TRBJ2-1,TGCAGTGCCCAGGATCGAATCGGGCTAAACAATGAGCAGTTCTTC,CSAQDRIGLNNEQFF
TRBD1,few,TRBV5-1,TRBJ2-7,TGCGCCAGCAGCTTGGACAGGGGGGAGGACGAGCAGTACTTC,CASSLDRGEDEQYF
TRBD2,NA,TRBV6-2/TRBV6-3,TRBJ2-1,TGTGCCAGCAGCCTAAGAGGACTAGCGGGAGCCTTGAGCTCCTACAATGAGCAGTTCTTC,CASSLRGLAGALSSYNEQFF
NA,once,TRBV4-1,TRBJ2-1,TGCGCCAGCAGCCAAACCCGAGGGTACTCGAAGGGTTTTAGGAATGAGCAGTTCTTC,CASSQTRGYSKGFRNEQFF
TRBD2,NA,TRBV3-1,TRBJ2-3,TGTGCCAGCAGCCAAGAGACCTCGCGCGGGGGGGCTAGGGATACGCAGTATTTT,CASSQETSRGGARDTQYF
NA,few,TRBV12-3/TRBV12-4,TRBJ2-3,TGTGCCAGCAGTTTAGCGGGAGAACCACGCACAGATACGCAGTATTTT,CASSLAGEPRTDTQYF
NA,few,TRBV2,TRBJ1-6,TGTGCCAGCAGTCTCCGGGACGCCCGTCCCCTCCACTTT,CASSLRDARPLHF
NA,NA,TRBV7-2,TRBJ2-1,TGTGCCAGCAGCATGTACACCCAGACCCAGTTCTTC,CASSMYTQTQFF
NA,few,TRBV10-3,TRBJ1-2,TGTGCCATCAGTGCGGGACCGAAGGAGTTCTATGGCTACACCTTC,CAISAGPKEFYGYTF
TRBD2,few,TRBV4-3,TRBJ2-2,TGCGCCAGCAGCCAATTCGGGACTAGCGGGAGGGCCGGAACCGGGGAGCTGTTTTTT,CASSQFGTSGRAGTGELFF
NA,few,TRBV12-3/TRBV12-4,TRBJ1-1,TGTGCCAGCAGTTTCTGGGGAAGGACCACTGAAGCTTTCTTT,CASSFWGRTTEAFF